The source of this T cell receptor (beta chain) is a study of blood T cell repertoires in COVID-19. TCRdb's copy holds only in-frame clones and misses some; the assay was immunoSEQ multiplex PCR. Among about 210,000 clones listed, around 87% were seen once. V shed 6 bases and J shed 5 bases, with 13 bases lying between them. Germline V gene lookup returns CDR1 MDHEN and CDR2 SYDVKM. This CDR3 is 14 amino acids long. This receptor was identified in a man younger than 40 in a cohort exposed to, infected with or recovered from COVID-19 (not recorded which). What was sequenced was PBMCs or T cells enriched from blood (not recorded which). The gene calls are TRBV28 and TRBJ1-4, with no clear D. The CDR3 nucleotides read TGTGCCAGCAGGGAACAGATGTTAAATGAAAAACTGTTTTTT. Residues: CASREQMLNEKLFF. The entire variable domain, with the rest obtained from reference TRBV28 and TRBJ1-4, is as follows: DVKVTQSSRYLVKRTGEKVFLECVQDMDHENMFWYRQDPGLGLRLIYFSYDVKMKEKGDIPEGYSVSREKKERFSLILESASTNQTSMYLCASREQMLNEKLFFGSGTQLSVL.